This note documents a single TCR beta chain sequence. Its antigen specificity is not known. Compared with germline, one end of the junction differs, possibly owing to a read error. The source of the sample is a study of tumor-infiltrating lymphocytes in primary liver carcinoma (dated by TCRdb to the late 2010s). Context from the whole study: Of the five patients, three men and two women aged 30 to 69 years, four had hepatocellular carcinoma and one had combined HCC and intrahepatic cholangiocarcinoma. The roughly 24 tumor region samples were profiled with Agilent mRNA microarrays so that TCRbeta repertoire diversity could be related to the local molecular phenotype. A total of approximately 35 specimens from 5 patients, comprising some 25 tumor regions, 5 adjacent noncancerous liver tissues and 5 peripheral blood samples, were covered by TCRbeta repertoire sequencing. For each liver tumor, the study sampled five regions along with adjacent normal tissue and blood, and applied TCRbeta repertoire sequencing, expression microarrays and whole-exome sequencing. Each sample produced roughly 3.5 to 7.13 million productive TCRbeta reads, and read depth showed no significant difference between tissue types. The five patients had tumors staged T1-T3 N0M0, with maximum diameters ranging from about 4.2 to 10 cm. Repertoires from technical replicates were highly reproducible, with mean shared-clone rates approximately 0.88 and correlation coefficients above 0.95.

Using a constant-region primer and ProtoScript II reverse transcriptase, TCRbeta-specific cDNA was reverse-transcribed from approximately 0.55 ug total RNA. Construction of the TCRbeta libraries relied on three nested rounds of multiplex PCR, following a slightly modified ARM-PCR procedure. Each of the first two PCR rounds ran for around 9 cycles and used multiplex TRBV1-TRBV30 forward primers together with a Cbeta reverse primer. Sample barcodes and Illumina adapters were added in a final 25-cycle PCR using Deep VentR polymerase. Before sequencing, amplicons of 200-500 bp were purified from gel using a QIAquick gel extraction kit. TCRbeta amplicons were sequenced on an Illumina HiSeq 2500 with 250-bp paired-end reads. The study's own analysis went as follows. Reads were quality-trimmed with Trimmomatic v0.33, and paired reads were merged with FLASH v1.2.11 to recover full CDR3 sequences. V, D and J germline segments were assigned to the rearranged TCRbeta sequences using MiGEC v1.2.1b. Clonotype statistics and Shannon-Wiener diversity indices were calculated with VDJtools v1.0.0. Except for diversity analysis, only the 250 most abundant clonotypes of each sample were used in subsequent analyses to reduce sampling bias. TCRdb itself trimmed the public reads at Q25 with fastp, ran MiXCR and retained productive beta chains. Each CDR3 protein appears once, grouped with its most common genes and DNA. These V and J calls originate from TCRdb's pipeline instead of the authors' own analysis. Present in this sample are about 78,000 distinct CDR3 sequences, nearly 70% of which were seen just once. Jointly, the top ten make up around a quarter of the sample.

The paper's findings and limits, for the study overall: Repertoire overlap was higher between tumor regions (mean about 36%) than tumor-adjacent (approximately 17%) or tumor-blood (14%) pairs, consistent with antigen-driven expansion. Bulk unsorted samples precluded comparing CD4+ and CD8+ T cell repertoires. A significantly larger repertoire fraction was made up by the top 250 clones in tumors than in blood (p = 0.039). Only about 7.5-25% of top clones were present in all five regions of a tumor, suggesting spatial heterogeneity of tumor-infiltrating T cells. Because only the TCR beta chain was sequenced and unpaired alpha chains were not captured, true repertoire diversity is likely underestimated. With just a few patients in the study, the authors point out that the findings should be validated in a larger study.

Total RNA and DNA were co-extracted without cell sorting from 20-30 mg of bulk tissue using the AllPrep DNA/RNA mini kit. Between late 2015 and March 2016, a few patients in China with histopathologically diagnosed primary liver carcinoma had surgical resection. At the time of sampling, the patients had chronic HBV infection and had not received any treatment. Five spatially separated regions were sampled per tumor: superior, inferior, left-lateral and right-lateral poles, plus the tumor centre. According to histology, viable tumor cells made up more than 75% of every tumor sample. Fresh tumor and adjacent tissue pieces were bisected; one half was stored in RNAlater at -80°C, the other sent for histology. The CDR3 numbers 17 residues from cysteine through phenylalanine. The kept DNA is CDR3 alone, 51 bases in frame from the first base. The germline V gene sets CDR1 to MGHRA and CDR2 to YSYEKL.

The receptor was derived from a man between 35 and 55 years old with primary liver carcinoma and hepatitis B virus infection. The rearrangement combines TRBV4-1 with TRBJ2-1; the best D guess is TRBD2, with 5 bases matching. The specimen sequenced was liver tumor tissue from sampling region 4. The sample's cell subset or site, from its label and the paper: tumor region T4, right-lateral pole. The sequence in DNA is TGCACCAGCAGCGGCTTAGGCATAGGGATCACCTACAATGAGCAGTTCTTC. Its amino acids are CTSSGLGIGITYNEQFF.